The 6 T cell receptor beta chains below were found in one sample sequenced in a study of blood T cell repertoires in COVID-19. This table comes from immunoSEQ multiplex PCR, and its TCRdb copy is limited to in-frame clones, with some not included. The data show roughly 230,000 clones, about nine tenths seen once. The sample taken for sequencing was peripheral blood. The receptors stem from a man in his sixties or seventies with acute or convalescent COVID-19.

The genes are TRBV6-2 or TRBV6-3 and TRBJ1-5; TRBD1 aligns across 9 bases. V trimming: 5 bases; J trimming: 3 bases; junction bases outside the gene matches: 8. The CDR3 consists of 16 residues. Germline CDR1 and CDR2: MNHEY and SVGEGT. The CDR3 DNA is TGTGCCAGCAGTGACCAACAGGGGGCCTCCAATCAGCCCCAGCATTTT. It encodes CASSDQQGASNQPQHF.

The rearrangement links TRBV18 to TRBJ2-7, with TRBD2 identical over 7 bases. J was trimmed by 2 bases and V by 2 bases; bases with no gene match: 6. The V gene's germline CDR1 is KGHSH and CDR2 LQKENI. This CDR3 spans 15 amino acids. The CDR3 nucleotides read TGTGCCAGCTCACCAACGGGAGGCCTAGCCTACGAGCAGTACTTC. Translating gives CASSPTGGLAYEQYF.

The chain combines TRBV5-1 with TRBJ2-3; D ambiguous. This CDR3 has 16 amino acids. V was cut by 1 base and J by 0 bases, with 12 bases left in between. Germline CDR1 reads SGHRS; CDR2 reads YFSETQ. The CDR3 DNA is TGCGCCAGCAGCTTGAGTATGGGCGTTAGCACAGATACGCAGTATTTT. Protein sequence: CASSLSMGVSTDTQYF.

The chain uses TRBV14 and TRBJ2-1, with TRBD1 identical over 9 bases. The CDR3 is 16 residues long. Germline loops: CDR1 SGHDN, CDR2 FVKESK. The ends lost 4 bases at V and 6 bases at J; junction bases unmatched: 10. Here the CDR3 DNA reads TGTGCCAGCAGCCTTATCGGGACAGGGAAATTCAATGAGCAGTTCTTC. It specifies CASSLIGTGKFNEQFF.

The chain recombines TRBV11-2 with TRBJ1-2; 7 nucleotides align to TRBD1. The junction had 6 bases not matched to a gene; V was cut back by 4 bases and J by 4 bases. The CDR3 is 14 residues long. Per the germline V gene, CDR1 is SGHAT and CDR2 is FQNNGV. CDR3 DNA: TGTGCCAGCAGCTACGAGACAGGGATCTATGGCTACACCTTC. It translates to CASSYETGIYGYTF. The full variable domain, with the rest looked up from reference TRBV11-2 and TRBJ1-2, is EAGVAQSPRYKIIEKRQSVAFWCNPISGHATLYWYQQILGQGPKLLIQFQNNGVVDDSQLPKDRFSAERLKGVDSTLKIQPAKLEDSAVYLCASSYETGIYGYTFGSGTRLTVV.

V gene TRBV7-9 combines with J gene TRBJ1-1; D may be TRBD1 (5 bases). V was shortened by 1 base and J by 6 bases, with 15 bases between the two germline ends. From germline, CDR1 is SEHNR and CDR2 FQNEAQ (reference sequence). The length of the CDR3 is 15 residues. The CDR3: CASSLDTGGDPEAFF. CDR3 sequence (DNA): TGTGCCAGCAGCTTAGATACAGGCGGGGATCCTGAAGCTTTCTTT.